The 18 T cell receptor beta chains given below trace back to one sample, sequenced in a study of human T cells and chemical hapten exposure. TCRdb re-analysed the RACE reads in MiXCR, keeping a single row per CDR3 protein. The sample lists roughly 380,000 distinct CDR3 sequences; about 4.8% were seen once. Noted time point: patch test 1, 2 weeks after DPC sensitization. Treatment denoted: therapeutic diphenylcyclopropenone sensitization with weekly scalp DPC. The material was whole blood, obtained in connection with sensitization to the hapten diphenylcyclopropenone (DPC). These receptors originate from a woman in her 50s with alopecia areata. Some clones in this sample may be carry-over from other donors' samples.

A few counts support this clonotype. The CDR3 DNA follows: TGTGCCAGCAGCCAATCCGGGACAGTCGAAAAACTGTTTTTT. Residues: CASSQSGTVEKLFF. J is TRBJ1-4 and V is TRBV13; 7 nucleotides match TRBD1. The CDR3 is made up of 14 amino acids. J lost 8 bases, V lost 5 bases, and 8 bases had no gene match. The V gene's germline CDR1 is PRHDT and CDR2 FYEKMQ (reference sequence).

This clonotype was recorded at least ten times. This rearrangement joins TRBV15 to TRBJ2-2, with a possible D match to TRBD1 (5 bases). CDR1 and CDR2 (germline): LNHNV, YYDKDF (reference sequence). CDR3 length: 16 amino acids. Deletions cut 4 bases from V and 6 bases from J, with 18 bases between. The CDR3 region has the DNA TGTGCCACCAGCACCGAGCAGGGTACGGGTGCCGGGGAGCTGTTTTTT. Encoded protein: CATSTEQGTGAGELFF. The full variable domain, in which reference TRBV15 and TRBJ2-2 provide the parts outside the CDR3, is DAMVIQNPRYQVTQFGKPVTLSCSQTLNHNVMYWYQQKSSQAPKLLFHYYDKDFNNEADTPDNFQSRRPNTSFCFLDIRSPGLGDTAMYLCATSTEQGTGAGELFFGEGSRLTVL.

This clonotype was detected ten times or more. The J gene is TRBJ1-4, the V gene TRBV10-3; D is ambiguous. The CDR3 contains 12 residues. Germline CDR1 and CDR2: ENHRY and SYGVKD. The V end lost 5 bases, the J end lost 5 bases, and 6 bases lay between the germline ends. Here the CDR3 DNA reads TGTGCCATCAGTCCCAGGAATGAAAAACTGTTTTTT. Translating it yields CAISPRNEKLFF.

This clonotype was detected a few times. The chain carries TRBV20-1 and TRBJ2-2, with D perhaps assigned TRBD1 or TRBD2 (5 bases each). Germline CDR1 is DFQATT and CDR2 is SNEGSKA (reference sequence). Trimming removed 0 bases from V and 4 bases from J, with 15 bases in between. This CDR3 is 16 amino acids long. CDR3 in DNA: TGCAGTGCTAGAGATATTGCAGGGACCAGCACCGGGGAGCTGTTTTTT. This translates into CSARDIAGTSTGELFF.

This clonotype has at least ten counts. The chain couples TRBV11-2 to TRBJ2-1; 7 nucleotides agree with TRBD2. Germline CDR1 reads SGHAT; CDR2 reads FQNNGV. The CDR3 sequence is 15 residues long. V shed 3 bases and J 3 bases; nucleotides not matched to a gene: 5. CDR3: CASSFEAGSYNEQFF. CDR3 DNA sequence: TGTGCCAGCAGCTTTGAAGCGGGAAGCTACAATGAGCAGTTCTTC.

This clonotype was counted ten times or more. The chain employs TRBV6-6 and TRBJ2-7; weak D call: TRBD1 (5 bases). The CDR3 totals 14 residues. Germline V lookup: CDR1 MNHNY, CDR2 SVGAGI (reference sequence). Trimming stripped 6 bases from V and 0 bases from J, with 12 bases between. The CDR3 is CASRPDSLSYEQYF. The DNA for the CDR3 is TGTGCCAGCAGACCCGACAGTCTCTCCTACGAGCAGTACTTC.

The V and J genes are TRBV5-1 and TRBJ2-7, with unresolved D. V was clipped by 0 bases and J by 5 bases, with 9 bases between them. The CDR3 length is 13 residues. Germline assignment: CDR1 SGHRS and CDR2 YFSETQ. As DNA, the CDR3 is TGCGCCAGCAGCTTGGTTGAGGCCAACGAGCAGTACTTC. Its translation: CASSLVEANEQYF.

In its sample, this clonotype was seen many times. The V call is TRBV24-1, the J call TRBJ2-1; TRBD2 matches at 11 bases. The CDR3 is 14 amino acids. With V trimmed by 9 bases and J by 4 bases, 4 bases remained unmatched. CDR1 KGHDR and CDR2 SFDVKD come from the germline V gene. The CDR3 DNA reads as TGTGCCACCGGGACTAGCGGACGTTACAATGAGCAGTTCTTC. This encodes CATGTSGRYNEQFF.

This clonotype came up many times. The CDR3: CSASIQGSEAFF. CDR3 DNA: TGCAGTGCTAGTATACAAGGCTCTGAAGCTTTCTTT. The rearrangement uses TRBV20-1 and TRBJ1-1; no clear D gene. CDR3 length: 12 amino acids. Germline CDR1 and CDR2: DFQATT and SNEGSKA (reference sequence). Trimming pared 3 bases from V and 6 bases from J, leaving 11 bases between.

The table lists this clonotype with a few counts. This sequence joins TRBV9 and TRBJ2-7, with 10 bases aligning to TRBD2. Per the germline V gene, CDR1 is SGDLS and CDR2 is YYNGEE. The CDR3 consists of 14 residues. The trim removed 4 bases at V and 6 bases at J, leaving 7 bases unmatched. CDR3 residues: CASSPSGRVGEQYF. The CDR3 bases are TGTGCCAGCAGCCCGAGCGGGAGGGTAGGCGAGCAGTACTTC.

This rearrangement joins TRBV7-9 to TRBJ1-2, with D tentatively TRBD1 (5 bases). The CDR3 runs 14 residues. Trimming cost V 5 bases and J 5 bases, with 15 bases left between them. Germline CDR1 is SEHNR and CDR2 is FQNEAQ (reference sequence). The CDR3: CASSPRGGLYGYTF. The CDR3 region has the DNA TGTGCCAGCAGCCCTAGGGGCGGCCTGTATGGCTACACCTTC.

This clonotype was counted a few times. The chain joins TRBV7-9 to TRBJ1-1; unclear D gene. Germline V CDR1 and CDR2: SEHNR, FQNEAQ (reference sequence). V lost 7 bases to trimming and J lost 0 bases, with 9 bases between them. This CDR3 contains 13 residues. The CDR3 DNA reads TGTGCCAGCACTCGCGTCATGAACACTGAAGCTTTCTTT. This codes for CASTRVMNTEAFF.

This clonotype has ten or more counts. This chain joins TRBV6-4 and TRBJ1-1, with 10 nucleotides matching TRBD1. CDR3 length: 14 amino acids. Germline-derived CDR1 and CDR2 are MRHNA and SNTAGT. With V trimmed by 8 bases and J by 7 bases, 10 bases remained unmatched. The CDR3 region is CASPKTGGGFEAFF. The CDR3 DNA is TGTGCCAGCCCCAAGACAGGGGGCGGCTTTGAAGCTTTCTTT.

This clonotype was detected ten times or more. This chain connects TRBV9 to TRBJ2-3; tentative D call: TRBD2 (6 bases). The CDR3 is 18 amino acids. Trimming took 3 bases from V and 6 from J, leaving 26 bases between them. Germline V CDR1 and CDR2: SGDLS, YYNGEE. CDR3 in amino acids: CASSAGTETLLTLDTQYF. The CDR3 region has the DNA TGTGCCAGCAGCGCAGGGACTGAGACTCTACTTACGTTGGATACGCAGTATTTT. The whole variable domain, filled in from reference TRBV9 and TRBJ2-3, reads DSGVTQTPKHLITATGQRVTLRCSPRSGDLSVYWYQQSLDQGLQFLIQYYNGEERAKGNILERFSAQQFPDLHSELNLSSLELGDSALYFCASSAGTETLLTLDTQYFGPGTRLTVL.

The sample holds many counts of this clonotype. The chain carries TRBV12-3 or TRBV12-4 and TRBJ2-7; 9 bases agree with TRBD1. This CDR3 is 13 amino acids long. Germline trimming cut 6 bases from V and 7 bases from J; bases unmatched to any gene: 7. CDR3 region: CASSWTGAGEQYF. For the CDR3, the DNA is TGTGCCAGCAGCTGGACAGGGGCAGGAGAGCAGTACTTC.

This clonotype appeared many times. This chain connects TRBV5-6 to TRBJ2-2; D tentatively fits TRBD1 or TRBD2 (5 bases each). CDR3 length: 14 residues. The ends were cut back, 4 bases at V and 5 bases at J, with 12 bases in the middle. Germline V gene sequence: CDR1 SGHDT, CDR2 YYEEEE. The CDR3 is CASSPGTLTGELFF. The CDR3 DNA reads TGTGCCAGCAGCCCCGGGACCCTAACCGGGGAGCTGTTTTTT. The variable domain in full, with the rest retrieved from reference TRBV5-6 and TRBJ2-2, is DAGVTQSPTHLIKTRGQQVTLRCSPKSGHDTVSWYQQALGQGPQFIFQYYEEEERQRGNFPDRFSGHQFPNYSSELNVNALLLGDSALYLCASSPGTLTGELFFGEGSRLTVL.

The genes are TRBV12-3 or TRBV12-4 and TRBJ2-3, with D perhaps matching TRBD1 (6 bases). V was cut by 7 bases and J by 2 bases, with 13 bases left in between. This CDR3 is 14 amino acids long. CDR3 loop: CASTLGAFTDTQYF. Written as DNA, the CDR3 is TGTGCCAGCACCCTGGGGGCATTCACAGATACGCAGTATTTT.

This chain joins TRBV9 and TRBJ1-2; D is possibly TRBD1 (5 bases). CDR3 length: 13 amino acids. V gave up 7 bases and J gave up 2 bases, with 12 bases separating them. The V gene's germline CDR1 is SGDLS and CDR2 YYNGEE. DNA for the CDR3: TGTGCCAGCGCCAAGGCAGGGAACTATGGCTACACCTTC. It is translated as CASAKAGNYGYTF.